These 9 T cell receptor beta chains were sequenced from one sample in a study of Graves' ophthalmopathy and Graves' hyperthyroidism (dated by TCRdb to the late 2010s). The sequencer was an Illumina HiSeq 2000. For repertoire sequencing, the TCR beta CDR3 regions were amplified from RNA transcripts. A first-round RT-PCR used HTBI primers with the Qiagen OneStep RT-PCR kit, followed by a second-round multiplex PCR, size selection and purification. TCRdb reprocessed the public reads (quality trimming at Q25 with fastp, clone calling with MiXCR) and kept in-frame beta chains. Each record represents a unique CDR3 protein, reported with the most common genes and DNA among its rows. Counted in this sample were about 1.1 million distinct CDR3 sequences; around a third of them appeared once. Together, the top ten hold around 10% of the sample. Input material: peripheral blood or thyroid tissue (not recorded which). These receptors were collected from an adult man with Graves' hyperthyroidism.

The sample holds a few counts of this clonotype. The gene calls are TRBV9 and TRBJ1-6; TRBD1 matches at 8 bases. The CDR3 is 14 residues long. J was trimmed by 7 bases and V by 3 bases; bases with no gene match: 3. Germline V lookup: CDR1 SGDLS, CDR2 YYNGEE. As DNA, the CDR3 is TGTGCCAGCAGCGATTACAGGGGGAATTCACCCCTCCACTTT. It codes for CASSDYRGNSPLHF.

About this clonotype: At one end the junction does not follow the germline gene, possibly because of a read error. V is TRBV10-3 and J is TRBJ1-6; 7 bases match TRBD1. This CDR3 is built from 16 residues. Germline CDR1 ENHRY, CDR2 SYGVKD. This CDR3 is CASSPEGGSYNSPLRF. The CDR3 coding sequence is TGTGCCAGCAGTCCTGAAGGGGGCTCCTATAATTCACCCCTCCGCTTT.

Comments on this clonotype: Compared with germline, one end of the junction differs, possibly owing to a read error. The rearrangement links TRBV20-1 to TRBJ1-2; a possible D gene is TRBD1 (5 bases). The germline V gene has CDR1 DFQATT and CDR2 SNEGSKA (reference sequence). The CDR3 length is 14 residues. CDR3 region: CSATLGEEYGFLGF. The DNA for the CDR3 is TGCAGTGCTACACTAGGGGAGGAGTATGGCTTTCTTGGTTTC.

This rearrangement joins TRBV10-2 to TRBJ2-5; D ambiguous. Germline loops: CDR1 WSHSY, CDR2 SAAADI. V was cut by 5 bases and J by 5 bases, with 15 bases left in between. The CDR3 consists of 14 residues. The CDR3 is CASSIGYEAETQYF. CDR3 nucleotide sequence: TGCGCCAGCAGTATCGGCTACGAGGCGGAGACCCAGTACTTC.

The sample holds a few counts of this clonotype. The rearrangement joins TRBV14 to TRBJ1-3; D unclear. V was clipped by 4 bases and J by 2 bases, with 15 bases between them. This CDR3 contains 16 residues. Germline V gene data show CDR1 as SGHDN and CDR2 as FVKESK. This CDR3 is CASSLAGRRPGNTIYF. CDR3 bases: TGTGCCAGCAGCCTCGCGGGCAGGAGACCTGGAAACACCATATATTTT.

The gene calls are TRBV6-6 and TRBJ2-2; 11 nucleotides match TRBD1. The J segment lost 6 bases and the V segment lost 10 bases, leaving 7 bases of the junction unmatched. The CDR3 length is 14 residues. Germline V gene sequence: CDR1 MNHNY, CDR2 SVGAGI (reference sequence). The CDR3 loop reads CANWTGGPSGELFF. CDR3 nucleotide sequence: TGTGCCAACTGGACAGGGGGCCCTTCCGGGGAGCTGTTTTTT.

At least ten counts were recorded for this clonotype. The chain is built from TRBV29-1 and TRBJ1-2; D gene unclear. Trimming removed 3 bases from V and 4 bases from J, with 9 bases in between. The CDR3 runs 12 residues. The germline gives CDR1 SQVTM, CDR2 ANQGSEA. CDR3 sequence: CSVDRAVYGYTF. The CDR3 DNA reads TGCAGCGTTGATAGGGCAGTCTATGGCTACACCTTC.

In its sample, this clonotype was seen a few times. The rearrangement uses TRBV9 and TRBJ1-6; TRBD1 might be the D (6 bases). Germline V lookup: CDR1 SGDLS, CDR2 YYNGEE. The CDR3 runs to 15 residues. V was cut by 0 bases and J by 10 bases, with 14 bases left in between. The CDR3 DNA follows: TGTGCCAGCAGCGTAGATCACAGGGTTGGCTCACCCCTCCACTTT. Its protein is CASSVDHRVGSPLHF.

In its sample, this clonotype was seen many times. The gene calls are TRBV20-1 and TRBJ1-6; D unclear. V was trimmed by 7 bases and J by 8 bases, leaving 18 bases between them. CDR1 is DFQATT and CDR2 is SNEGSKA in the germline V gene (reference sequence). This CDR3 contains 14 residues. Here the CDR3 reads CSVPPQADYSPLHF. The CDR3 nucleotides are TGCAGTGTCCCGCCGCAGGCAGATTATTCACCCCTCCACTTT.